Presented here are 23 T cell receptor beta chains from one specimen sequenced in a study of blood T cells in healthy people across ages. A J-beta primer mix and a sample-barcoded 5' primer were used in a second PCR of about 7 to 12 cycles. TCRdb passed the 5' RACE reads through MiXCR, listing each CDR3 protein once. The sample holds around 1,900,000 distinct CDR3 sequences, around 42% seen once. The sequenced sample consisted of blood. Receptors were obtained from a human donor in good health.

This clonotype has just a few counts. CDR3 nucleotides: TGTGCCAGCAGCGTAGGGGACAGGGGAAACTATGGCTACACCTTC. This translates into CASSVGDRGNYGYTF. This chain uses TRBV9 with TRBJ1-2; 10 nucleotides line up with TRBD1. J was trimmed by 2 bases and V by 0 bases; bases with no gene match: 1. There are 15 residues in the CDR3. Germline values: CDR1 SGDLS, CDR2 YYNGEE.

As regards this clonotype: Being one base from a much bigger clone, this may be a read error. The chain combines TRBV11-1 with TRBJ2-6; D unresolved. The length of the CDR3 is 18 residues. The germline CDR1 and CDR2 sequences are SGHAT and FQDESV (reference sequence). The CDR3 loop is CASCLAPRPVSGANVLTF. The DNA of the CDR3 is TGTGCCAGCTGCTTAGCCCCGAGACCGGTCTCTGGGGCCAACGTCCTGACTTTC.

In this sample, this clonotype turned up a few times. The V and J genes are TRBV5-1 and TRBJ2-6, with D unclear. Germline V CDR1 and CDR2: SGHRS, YFSETQ. V shed 2 bases and J shed 3 bases, with 21 bases lying between them. This CDR3 is built from 19 residues. The CDR3: CASSFPLIMGSVGANVLTF. CDR3 sequence (DNA): TGCGCCAGCAGCTTCCCCCTAATCATGGGGTCGGTTGGGGCCAACGTCCTGACTTTC.

CDR3 loop: CSVVPDNYGYTF. The CDR3 DNA reads TGCAGCGTTGTGCCAGACAACTATGGCTACACCTTC. The chain uses TRBV29-1 and TRBJ1-2, with D uncertain. This CDR3 contains 12 residues. The germline V gene has CDR1 SQVTM and CDR2 ANQGSEA. V gave up 4 bases and J gave up 2 bases, with 8 bases separating them.

Notes on this clonotype: This may stem from a read error, because a much larger clone lies one nucleotide away. The chain uses TRBV5-1 and TRBJ2-1, with 8 bases that match TRBD1. Germline CDR1 SGHRS, CDR2 YFSETQ. The CDR3 loop spans 16 amino acids. The J segment lost 8 bases and the V segment lost 2 bases, leaving 12 bases of the junction unmatched. The CDR3 nucleotides are TGCGCCAGCAGCTTTAGTGAGGACAGGGAGTCATATGAGCAGTTCTTC. It yields the protein CASSFSEDRESYEQFF.

Details on this clonotype: At one end the junction does not follow the germline gene, possibly because of a read error. The chain combines TRBV4-2 with TRBJ1-1; possibly TRBD1 for D (5 bases). Germline-derived CDR1 and CDR2 are LGHNA and YNFKEQ. The CDR3 is 15 amino acids. As DNA, the CDR3 is TGTGCCGGCAGCCAAGAGGGGAGCACCAACACTGAAGCTTTCTTT. It translates to CAGSQEGSTNTEAFF.

A few counts support this clonotype. The chain uses TRBV29-1 and TRBJ1-1; D perhaps matches TRBD1 (5 bases). Per germline, CDR1 SQVTM and CDR2 ANQGSEA. This CDR3 is 12 amino acids long. The V end lost 4 bases, the J end lost 8 bases, and 14 bases lay between the germline ends. This CDR3 reads CSVGGIRSEAFF. CDR3 sequence (DNA): TGCAGCGTTGGGGGGATCCGTAGCGAAGCTTTCTTT.

This clonotype was seen a single time. V usage is TRBV7-9 and J usage is TRBJ2-3; TRBD2 aligns across 9 bases. Losses at the gene ends were 3 bases for V and 14 bases for J; bases not matched to a gene: 15. CDR1 SEHNR and CDR2 FQNEAQ come from the germline V gene (reference sequence). This CDR3 has 15 amino acids. DNA of the CDR3: TGTGCCAGCAGCTTCGGACAGAGCGCCATGGGACTAGCGTATTTT. Translating it yields CASSFGQSAMGLAYF.

This chain connects TRBV11-2 to TRBJ2-5, with no clear D. Deletions cut 1 base from V and 1 base from J, with 13 bases between. CDR1 SGHAT and CDR2 FQNNGV come from the germline V gene. The CDR3 totals 16 residues. CDR3 protein: CASSLVEATLQETQYF. The CDR3 nucleotides are TGTGCCAGCAGCTTAGTAGAGGCCACCCTCCAAGAGACCCAGTACTTC.

Here the CDR3 DNA reads TGTGCCAGCTCCCCTACAGGGAGTAATGAAAAACTGTTTTTT. Its translation: CASSPTGSNEKLFF. J is TRBJ1-4 and V is TRBV18; D perhaps matches TRBD1 (6 bases). Per germline, CDR1 KGHSH and CDR2 LQKENI. Trimming stripped 6 bases from V and 4 bases from J, with 12 bases between. This CDR3 is built from 14 residues.

CDR3 sequence reads: CASSFSGLAGGPSSRETQYF. CDR3 bases: TGTGCCAGCAGTTTCTCCGGACTAGCGGGGGGGCCCTCTTCTCGAGAGACCCAGTACTTC. This chain links TRBV12-3 or TRBV12-4 with TRBJ2-4, with 15 bases aligning to TRBD2. TRBJ2-5 explains the end of the DNA better; the J call may be wrong. The CDR3 totals 20 residues.

The V gene is TRBV4-3, the J gene TRBJ2-2, with 10 bases identical to TRBD1. The CDR3 sequence is 17 residues long. The ends lost 4 bases at V and 4 bases at J; junction bases unmatched: 9. Germline CDR1 LGHNA, CDR2 YSLEER. The CDR3 loop reads CASSPRRQGAGTGELFF. Written as DNA, the CDR3 is TGCGCCAGCAGCCCCCGTAGACAGGGGGCAGGCACCGGGGAGCTGTTTTTT.

The J gene is TRBJ1-2, the V gene TRBV7-2; a weak D match, TRBD1 (5 bases). V dropped 2 bases and J dropped 1 base, with 14 bases sitting between them. This CDR3 is 16 amino acids long. Germline-derived CDR1 and CDR2 are SGHTA and FQGNSA. The DNA for the CDR3 is TGTGCCAGCAGCTTATATTCCGCGGGGGTTAACTATGGCTACACCTTC. Its translation: CASSLYSAGVNYGYTF.

The gene calls are TRBV20-1 and TRBJ1-5; D is ambiguous. V shed 6 bases and J shed 0 bases, with 9 bases lying between them. The CDR3 is 13 amino acids. Germline CDR1 reads DFQATT; CDR2 reads SNEGSKA (reference sequence). The CDR3 here is CSAYPDSNQPQHF. The CDR3, as DNA: TGCAGTGCCTACCCGGATAGCAATCAGCCCCAGCATTTT.

Only a few counts were recorded for this clonotype. The V call is TRBV5-6, the J call TRBJ1-2; the D is unclear. Per the germline V gene, CDR1 is SGHDT and CDR2 is YYEEEE. The CDR3 extends over 15 amino acids. V lost 0 bases, J lost 5 bases, and 14 bases lay in between. CDR3 region: CASSLDRAPPYGYTF. CDR3 bases: TGTGCCAGCAGCTTGGATAGGGCACCTCCTTATGGCTACACCTTC.

The chain is built from TRBV20-1 and TRBJ1-1; possibly TRBD1 for D (6 bases). The V and J ends lost 6 bases and 3 bases respectively, with 11 bases between them. CDR3 length equals 12 residues. Germline values: CDR1 DFQATT, CDR2 SNEGSKA (reference sequence). The CDR3 here is CSAQEGDTEAFF. The DNA for the CDR3 is TGCAGTGCCCAAGAGGGGGACACTGAAGCTTTCTTT.

The V call is TRBV7-9, the J call TRBJ2-3; D may match TRBD1 or TRBD2 (5 bases each). Germline lookup yields CDR1 SEHNR and CDR2 FQNEAQ (reference sequence). Deletions cut 7 bases from V and 7 bases from J, with 12 bases between. The CDR3 is made up of 12 amino acids. The CDR3 DNA reads as TGTGCCAGCATGGGGGATATGAATACGCAGTATTTT. Its protein is CASMGDMNTQYF.

The J gene is TRBJ1-2, the V gene TRBV5-1; D unclear. This CDR3 region has 13 residues. V was clipped by 0 bases and J by 8 bases, with 11 bases between them. The V gene's germline CDR1 is SGHRS and CDR2 YFSETQ. The CDR3 protein is CASSLDGWGGYTF. In DNA, the CDR3 is TGCGCCAGCAGCTTGGATGGATGGGGAGGCTACACCTTC. Full variable domain (outside the CDR3, taken from reference TRBV5-1 and TRBJ1-2): KAGVTQTPRYLIKTRGQQVTLSCSPISGHRSVSWYQQTPGQGLQFLFEYFSETQRNKGNFPGRFSGRQFSNSRSEMNVSTLELGDSALYLCASSLDGWGGYTFGSGTRLTVV.

This sequence joins TRBV5-1 and TRBJ1-2; 8 bases are shared with TRBD1. V lost 1 base, J lost 7 bases, and 9 bases stayed unmatched. The CDR3 is 15 amino acids. Germline V CDR1 and CDR2: SGHRS, YFSETQ. DNA for the CDR3: TGCGCCAGCAGCTTGAGAGACAGGGGAGGTGGTGGCTACACCTTC. Translation gives CASSLRDRGGGGYTF.

This clonotype was counted only a few times. J is TRBJ2-3 and V is TRBV12-3 or TRBV12-4; D not resolved. The V end lost 6 bases, the J end lost 1 base, and 8 bases lay between the germline ends. The length of the CDR3 is 13 residues. DNA of the CDR3: TGTGCCAGCAGACCCGACGGCACAGATACGCAGTATTTT. Its protein is CASRPDGTDTQYF.

A word on this clonotype: The junction and the germline gene differ at one end; a read error may be behind it. The rearrangement links TRBV2 to TRBJ2-1; TRBD1 is a possible D gene (6 bases). Germline CDR1 and CDR2: SNHLY and FYNNEI. CDR3 length: 15 amino acids. CDR3 loop: CAGSKKWQGPNEQFF. For the CDR3, the DNA is TGTGCCGGCAGTAAGAAATGGCAGGGGCCCAATGAGCAGTTCTTC.

This clonotype was observed a few times. The chain couples TRBV5-5 to TRBJ1-4; 9 bases agree with TRBD1. CDR1 is SGHKS and CDR2 is YYEKEE in the germline V gene (reference sequence). V was clipped by 4 bases and J by 8 bases; unmatched bases: 12. CDR3 length: 16 amino acids. CDR3 amino acids: CASSGTGGRVEEKLFF. Here the CDR3 DNA reads TGTGCCAGCAGCGGTACAGGGGGCCGAGTAGAAGAAAAACTGTTTTTT.

V gene TRBV6-6 combines with J gene TRBJ1-2; perhaps TRBD1 as D (5 bases). From germline, CDR1 is MNHNY and CDR2 SVGAGI (reference sequence). V was cut by 6 bases and J by 0 bases, with 8 bases left in between. The CDR3 length is 13 residues. CDR3 in DNA: TGTGCCAGCAGGGAGACAGCTAACTATGGCTACACCTTC. Translating gives CASRETANYGYTF.